Sequencing of this TCR beta chain was carried out in a study of a mutant IDH1 vaccine in newly diagnosed glioma. Study information: Onset of vaccination occurred 4-6 weeks following radiotherapy alone, or with temozolomide cycles. Treated patients showed a male proportion of approximately 62%, a female proportion of 37.5%, and a mean age of 40.4 years. Week 35 was assigned to visit V12, and week 47 was assigned to visit V13.

A note on this clone: Its antigen is as yet unknown.

Sequenced by immunoSEQ multiplex PCR; TCRdb stores in-frame clones only, minus some. The table includes about 83,000 clones, approximately 78% detected once. Time point defined: week 47, end of study. Each vaccine dose was 300 ug of mutant IDH1 20-mer peptide, with topical imiquimod. Newly diagnosed WHO grade 3 or 4 IDH1-mutant, ATRX-lost astrocytomas were identified in the donors. This CDR3 contains 17 residues. CDR1 is SEHNR and CDR2 is FQNEAQ in the germline V gene (reference sequence). Trimming cost V 2 bases and J 0 bases; bases outside gene matches: 5. This TCR derives from a middle-aged man with glioma. The sample here was PBMCs, taken from a glioma patient whose treatment included an IDH1 peptide vaccine. The chain uses TRBV7-9 and TRBJ1-1, with 11 bases lining up with TRBD1. The CDR3 is CASSLPRDRGLNTEAFF. The CDR3, as DNA: TGTGCCAGCAGCTTACCGCGGGACAGGGGGTTGAACACTGAAGCTTTCTTT.